A selection of T cell receptor beta chains follows, all from one sample in a study of blood T cell repertoires in COVID-19. TCRdb's copy holds only in-frame clones and misses some; the assay was immunoSEQ multiplex PCR. The table includes around 100,000 clones, around 81% detected once. The specimen was peripheral blood. These receptors were taken from a man aged 50 to 59 with active or convalescent COVID-19. Both conserved end residues are part of each CDR3. A D gene is named only where the DNA matches it firmly. Size values are once, few and many counts, or a class for expanded clones, and some rows have none.

V gene: TRBV5-1; J gene: TRBJ1-1; D gene: .; clone size: .; CDR3 DNA: TGCGCCAGCAGCTTGGCAGGGCCCACGAACACTGAAGCTTTCTTT; CDR3 protein: CASSLAGPTNTEAFF
V gene: TRBV7-9; J gene: TRBJ1-2; D gene: .; clone size: .; CDR3 DNA: TGTGCCAGCAGCGAACGAGGACACCTCAACTATGGCTACACCTTC; CDR3 protein: CASSERGHLNYGYTF
V gene: TRBV4-2; J gene: TRBJ2-7; D gene: .; clone size: .; CDR3 DNA: TGTGCCAGTTCCCCCCGGAGGGGCGACGAGCAGTACTTC; CDR3 protein: CASSPRRGDEQYF
V gene: TRBV27; J gene: TRBJ2-1; D gene: .; clone size: .; CDR3 DNA: TGTGCCAGCAGTTTCCCGGGAGCTTTAGAGCAGTTCTTC; CDR3 protein: CASSFPGALEQFF
V gene: TRBV5-1; J gene: TRBJ2-3; D gene: TRBD2; clone size: .; CDR3 DNA: TGCGCCAGCAGCGGCAGGACTAGCGTGCCAGATACGCAGTATTTT; CDR3 protein: CASSGRTSVPDTQYF
V gene: TRBV12-5; J gene: TRBJ1-3; D gene: .; clone size: .; CDR3 DNA: TGTGCTAGTGGTTTGGGGACTGTTGGAAACACCATATATTTT; CDR3 protein: CASGLGTVGNTIYF
V gene: TRBV24-1; J gene: TRBJ2-7; D gene: .; clone size: .; CDR3 DNA: TGTGCCACCAGTGATAGCGGTCTACGCGAGCAGTACTTC; CDR3 protein: CATSDSGLREQYF
V gene: TRBV5-4; J gene: TRBJ2-7; D gene: .; clone size: .; CDR3 DNA: TGTGCCAGCAGCTTGAGGGGTCGTGGCGAGCAGTACTTC; CDR3 protein: CASSLRGRGEQYF
V gene: TRBV5-4; J gene: TRBJ2-1; D gene: .; clone size: .; CDR3 DNA: TGTGCCAGCAGCTTGAAGGGAGTGGATGAGCAGTTCTTC; CDR3 protein: CASSLKGVDEQFF
V gene: TRBV7-8; J gene: TRBJ2-7; D gene: TRBD2; clone size: .; CDR3 DNA: TGTGCCAGCAGGCGGGGGGGCGGGTCCTACGAGCAGTACTTC; CDR3 protein: CASRRGGGSYEQYF
V gene: TRBV13; J gene: TRBJ1-3; D gene: TRBD1; clone size: .; CDR3 DNA: TGTGCCAGCAGCGTCCAAGGAGGGACAGGACAACTTCTATTCTCTGGAAACACCATATATTTT; CDR3 protein: CASSVQGGTGQLLFSGNTIYF
V gene: TRBV24-1; J gene: TRBJ1-5; D gene: .; clone size: .; CDR3 DNA: TGTGCCACCAGTGATTTGGGAGGGGCCCAGCCCCAGCATTTT; CDR3 protein: CATSDLGGAQPQHF
V gene: TRBV12-3/TRBV12-4; J gene: TRBJ1-1; D gene: .; clone size: once; CDR3 DNA: TGTGCCAGCAGTTTACGGGGACTTGAAGCTTTCTTT; CDR3 protein: CASSLRGLEAFF
V gene: TRBV29-1; J gene: TRBJ2-7; D gene: TRBD1; clone size: .; CDR3 DNA: TGCAGCGTGGCGGGACAGGCGGCCTACGAGCAGTACTTC; CDR3 protein: CSVAGQAAYEQYF
V gene: TRBV24-1; J gene: TRBJ2-1; D gene: .; clone size: few; CDR3 DNA: TGTGCCACCAGACGGTCAGGGCAATCGGAGCAGTTCTTC; CDR3 protein: CATRRSGQSEQFF
V gene: TRBV6-2/TRBV6-3; J gene: TRBJ1-2; D gene: .; clone size: .; CDR3 DNA: TGTGCCAGCAGTGCGATACAGGGCTATGGCTACACCTTC; CDR3 protein: CASSAIQGYGYTF
V gene: TRBV10-3; J gene: TRBJ1-3; D gene: TRBD1; clone size: .; CDR3 DNA: TGTGCCCCACGGACAGGGGTAGCAGGAAACACCATATATTTT; CDR3 protein: CAPRTGVAGNTIYF
V gene: TRBV28; J gene: TRBJ2-2; D gene: TRBD1; clone size: .; CDR3 DNA: TGTGCCAGCAGTCCTGCAATGGGACAGGGGGCCACCGGGGAGCTGTTTTTT; CDR3 protein: CASSPAMGQGATGELFF
V gene: TRBV15; J gene: TRBJ1-5; D gene: .; clone size: .; CDR3 DNA: TGTGCCACCAGCAGAGAACAGGCGGATCAGCCCCAGCATTTT; CDR3 protein: CATSREQADQPQHF
V gene: TRBV5-6; J gene: TRBJ2-7; D gene: TRBD1; clone size: .; CDR3 DNA: TGTGCCAGCAGCCCAGGGACAGGGCCCAACGAGCAGTACTTC; CDR3 protein: CASSPGTGPNEQYF
V gene: TRBV6-5; J gene: TRBJ1-2; D gene: TRBD1; clone size: .; CDR3 DNA: TGTGCCAGCAGCAGACAGGGTGGAGGCTACACCTTC; CDR3 protein: CASSRQGGGYTF
V gene: TRBV11-3; J gene: TRBJ1-4; D gene: TRBD1; clone size: .; CDR3 DNA: TGTGCCAGCAGCCCGGAGGGACAGCTTAATGAAAAACTGTTTTTT; CDR3 protein: CASSPEGQLNEKLFF
V gene: TRBV7-9; J gene: TRBJ2-5; D gene: TRBD2; clone size: .; CDR3 DNA: TGTGCCAGCAGCTTAGGCTCTAGCGGGCAAGAGACCCAGTACTTC; CDR3 protein: CASSLGSSGQETQYF
V gene: TRBV5-1; J gene: TRBJ1-1; D gene: .; clone size: few; CDR3 DNA: TGCGCCAGCAGCTTGGACGGAGGGAACACTGAAGCTTTCTTT; CDR3 protein: CASSLDGGNTEAFF
V gene: TRBV7-2; J gene: TRBJ2-6; D gene: TRBD2; clone size: .; CDR3 DNA: TGTGCCAGCAGCCCCACTAGCGGCACTACCTCTGGGGCCAACGTCCTGACTTTC; CDR3 protein: CASSPTSGTTSGANVLTF
V gene: TRBV7-9; J gene: TRBJ2-7; D gene: .; clone size: .; CDR3 DNA: TGTGCCAGCAGCTTCGAGCGCCTCTCCTACGAGCAGTACTTC; CDR3 protein: CASSFERLSYEQYF
V gene: TRBV5-6; J gene: TRBJ1-5; D gene: .; clone size: .; CDR3 DNA: TGTGCCAGCGGTTTCGGGGGGGCTCCCAATCAGCCCCAGCATTTT; CDR3 protein: CASGFGGAPNQPQHF
V gene: TRBV2; J gene: TRBJ2-2; D gene: TRBD2; clone size: .; CDR3 DNA: TGTGCCAGCAACCGGGAGGGCCGACCGGGCGGGGAGCTGTTTTTT; CDR3 protein: CASNREGRPGGELFF
V gene: TRBV7-6; J gene: TRBJ2-1; D gene: .; clone size: once; CDR3 DNA: TGTGCCAGCAGCTTAGCGCCTATCAATGAGCAGTTCTTC; CDR3 protein: CASSLAPINEQFF
V gene: TRBV5-1; J gene: TRBJ2-4; D gene: .; clone size: once; CDR3 DNA: TGCGCCAGCAGCTTGGACGGGAGAAAAAACATTCAGTACTTC; CDR3 protein: CASSLDGRKNIQYF
V gene: TRBV9; J gene: TRBJ1-1; D gene: .; clone size: .; CDR3 DNA: TGTGCCAGCAGCGTATCTCAGGGGATTGAAGCTTTCTTT; CDR3 protein: CASSVSQGIEAFF
V gene: TRBV21-1; J gene: TRBJ2-3; D gene: .; clone size: .; CDR3 DNA: TGTGCCAGCATACTATTGCGACAGGGAATTATAGCAGATACGCAGTATTTT; CDR3 protein: CASILLRQGIIADTQYF
V gene: TRBV6-5; J gene: TRBJ1-5; D gene: .; clone size: .; CDR3 DNA: TGTGCCAGCGCCCGGGACTGGGATAATCAGCCCCAGCATTTT; CDR3 protein: CASARDWDNQPQHF
V gene: TRBV11-3; J gene: TRBJ2-7; D gene: .; clone size: .; CDR3 DNA: TGTGCCAGCAGCTTAGAAGACTCGGTCTACGAGCAGTACTTC; CDR3 protein: CASSLEDSVYEQYF
V gene: TRBV7-8; J gene: TRBJ2-2; D gene: TRBD2; clone size: .; CDR3 DNA: TGTGCCAGCAGCGCACAACTAGCGGGAGCGACGATCCCCCATTTT; CDR3 protein: CASSAQLAGATIPHF
V gene: TRBV30; J gene: TRBJ1-2; D gene: .; clone size: .; CDR3 DNA: TGTGCCTGGAGTGTAAGTTCGAGGGACTATGGCTACACCTTC; CDR3 protein: CAWSVSSRDYGYTF
V gene: TRBV9; J gene: TRBJ1-1; D gene: .; clone size: .; CDR3 DNA: TGTGCCAGCAGCGATCTAGCAGGGGCCGGTGAAGCTTTCTTT; CDR3 protein: CASSDLAGAGEAFF
V gene: TRBV5-1; J gene: TRBJ2-7; D gene: TRBD2; clone size: few; CDR3 DNA: TGCGCCAGCAGCGCCCGGGAGGGAGGAAACGAGCAGTACTTC; CDR3 protein: CASSAREGGNEQYF
V gene: TRBV29-1; J gene: TRBJ2-7; D gene: .; clone size: .; CDR3 DNA: TGCAGCGGGGCTGGGGGCCGTTCTACCTACGAGCAGTACTTC; CDR3 protein: CSGAGGRSTYEQYF
V gene: TRBV4-1; J gene: TRBJ2-3; D gene: .; clone size: few; CDR3 DNA: TGCGCCAGCAGCCTAGCCAGCACAGATACGCAGTATTTT; CDR3 protein: CASSLASTDTQYF
V gene: TRBV3-1/TRBV3-2; J gene: TRBJ2-2; D gene: TRBD2; clone size: .; CDR3 DNA: TGTGCCCGCGAGGCCGCAGCGGGAGTATCTATAGGCACCGGGGAGCTGTTTTTT; CDR3 protein: CAREAAAGVSIGTGELFF
V gene: TRBV18; J gene: TRBJ1-5; D gene: .; clone size: once; CDR3 DNA: TGTGCCAGCTCCCAGGCCCTTAGCAATCAGCCCCAGCATTTT; CDR3 protein: CASSQALSNQPQHF
V gene: TRBV3-1/TRBV3-2; J gene: TRBJ2-7; D gene: TRBD1; clone size: .; CDR3 DNA: TGTGCCAGCAGCCAAGACCTAGACAGGGGGCTTTCCCAAACGTTC; CDR3 protein: CASSQDLDRGLSQTF
V gene: TRBV5-1; J gene: TRBJ2-2; D gene: .; clone size: .; CDR3 DNA: TGCGCCAGCAGAAGGATGGAAAGCGGGAACACCGGGGAGCTGTTTTTT; CDR3 protein: CASRRMESGNTGELFF
V gene: TRBV21-1; J gene: TRBJ1-2; D gene: .; clone size: .; CDR3 DNA: TGTGCCAGCAGCACGACCACAGGGCCCTTCGGCTACACCTTC; CDR3 protein: CASSTTTGPFGYTF
V gene: TRBV25-1; J gene: TRBJ2-7; D gene: .; clone size: .; CDR3 DNA: TGTGCCAGCAGTGTACAGGGTATACTGGTCTACGAGCAGTACTTC; CDR3 protein: CASSVQGILVYEQYF
V gene: TRBV28; J gene: TRBJ1-2; D gene: .; clone size: .; CDR3 DNA: TGTGCCAGCACGGAGTGGGGGCTTAACTATGGCTACACCTTC; CDR3 protein: CASTEWGLNYGYTF
V gene: TRBV4-1; J gene: TRBJ2-3; D gene: .; clone size: .; CDR3 DNA: TGCGCCAGCAGCGAAAGGGGCATCCCCAGCACAGATACGCAGTATTTT; CDR3 protein: CASSERGIPSTDTQYF
V gene: TRBV19; J gene: TRBJ2-5; D gene: TRBD2; clone size: .; CDR3 DNA: TGTGCCAGTAGGACTAGCGGGAGTCAGACCCAGTACTTC; CDR3 protein: CASRTSGSQTQYF
V gene: TRBV16; J gene: TRBJ2-1; D gene: .; clone size: .; CDR3 DNA: TGTGCCAGCAGCCCAGGGTATGGGCAGTTCTTC; CDR3 protein: CASSPGYGQFF
V gene: TRBV9; J gene: TRBJ2-7; D gene: .; clone size: once; CDR3 DNA: TGTGCCAGCAGCGTGGATAGCCGCCCCCCCTACGAGCAGTACTTC; CDR3 protein: CASSVDSRPPYEQYF